A single sample gave rise to the 22 T cell receptor beta chains below, sequenced in a study of OX40 agonist ivuxolimab in advanced cancers. Method: immunoSEQ multiplex PCR; TCRdb's copy keeps in-frame clones and lacks some. The table shows fewer than 25,000 clones, with 75% to 85% occurring only once. Sequenced material: CD4+ or CD8+ T cells sorted from blood, taken in a trial of the OX40 agonist ivuxolimab. These receptors all come from an adult with an advanced solid tumor such as melanoma, head and neck, liver or kidney cancer.

The chain recombines TRBV13 with TRBJ1-2, with 11 bases fitting TRBD1. V shed 0 bases, J shed 2 bases, and the junction held 8 bases outside the gene matches. Germline-derived CDR1 and CDR2 are PRHDT and FYEKMQ (reference sequence). The CDR3 loop spans 18 amino acids. The CDR3 is CASSLGPGQGGPNYGYTF. CDR3 coding DNA: TGTGCCAGCAGCTTAGGCCCGGGACAGGGGGGCCCCAACTATGGCTACACCTTC.

This chain uses TRBV5-4 with TRBJ1-2; perhaps TRBD1 as D (6 bases). Deletions cut 4 bases from V and 6 bases from J, with 16 bases between. The CDR3 extends over 14 amino acids. Germline assignment: CDR1 SGHNT and CDR2 YYREEE (reference sequence). CDR3 DNA: TGTGCCAGCAGCCCTTCCTGGGGGGCGAATGGCTACACCTTC. Its translation is CASSPSWGANGYTF.

The rearrangement joins TRBV6-9 to TRBJ2-7; D not certain. Trimming left V 3 bases short and J 0 bases short, with 6 bases between. The CDR3 has 13 residues. Germline V CDR1 and CDR2: MNHGY, SVAAGI. CDR3 loop: CASSYGFSYEQYF. The CDR3 nucleotides read TGTGCCAGCAGTTACGGATTCTCCTACGAGCAGTACTTC.

J is TRBJ1-2 and V is TRBV27; TRBD1 agrees at 8 bases. The J segment lost 4 bases and the V segment lost 4 bases, leaving 5 bases of the junction unmatched. Germline CDR1 is MNHEY and CDR2 is SMNVEV (reference sequence). This CDR3 is built from 14 residues. This CDR3 is CASSSGQGFYGYTF. In nucleotides, the CDR3 is TGTGCCAGCAGTTCAGGACAGGGCTTCTATGGCTACACCTTC.

The V gene is TRBV7-9, the J gene TRBJ2-7, with D unresolved. V lost 1 base and J lost 1, with 8 bases in between. In germline, CDR1 is SEHNR, CDR2 FQNEAQ (reference sequence). There are 14 residues in the CDR3. This chain's CDR3 is CASSLVVSSYEQYF. Written as DNA, the CDR3 is TGTGCCAGCAGCTTAGTGGTCAGTTCCTACGAGCAGTACTTC.

The rearrangement joins TRBV27 to TRBJ2-7, with D possibly TRBD1 on 5 matching bases. The germline V gene has CDR1 MNHEY and CDR2 SMNVEV (reference sequence). V lost 3 bases and J 3 bases, leaving 9 bases between the germline ends. CDR3 length: 13 residues. The CDR3 DNA reads TGTGCCAGCAGTTTTACAGGTGACTACGAGCAGTACTTC. Translated: CASSFTGDYEQYF.

The V call is TRBV15, the J call TRBJ2-7, with 8 bases lining up with TRBD1. Looked up from germline, CDR1 is LNHNV and CDR2 is YYDKDF (reference sequence). With 3 bases clipped from V and 8 bases from J, the junction kept 9 bases outside the gene matches. The CDR3 runs 14 residues. The CDR3 protein is CATSSKGQDTQQYF. DNA of the CDR3: TGTGCCACCAGCAGTAAGGGACAGGATACGCAGCAGTACTTC.

V gene TRBV2 combines with J gene TRBJ2-1, with D possibly matching TRBD2 (5 bases). The V gene lost 6 bases and the J gene lost 7 bases, with 13 bases spanning the gap. The CDR3 runs 13 residues. Per the germline V gene, CDR1 is SNHLY and CDR2 is FYNNEI. CDR3 sequence reads: CASRKLAGNEQFF. In nucleotides, the CDR3 is TGTGCCAGCAGGAAACTGGCGGGTAATGAGCAGTTCTTC.

The chain is built from TRBV9 and TRBJ2-4; 7 nucleotides line up with TRBD1. CDR3 length: 14 residues. From germline, CDR1 is SGDLS and CDR2 YYNGEE. Losses at the gene ends were 0 bases for V and 4 bases for J; bases not matched to a gene: 1. The CDR3 is CASSVGDRKNIQYF. In DNA, the CDR3 is TGTGCCAGCAGCGTAGGGGACAGAAAAAACATTCAGTACTTC.

The chain employs TRBV7-9 and TRBJ2-7; tentative D call: TRBD2 (6 bases). The ends were cut back, 4 bases at V and 0 bases at J, with 13 bases in the middle. In germline, CDR1 is SEHNR, CDR2 FQNEAQ (reference sequence). The CDR3 is 15 amino acids. This CDR3 reads CASSSRGASSYEQYF. CDR3 DNA sequence: TGTGCCAGCAGCTCCCGCGGGGCGAGCTCCTACGAGCAGTACTTC.

This sequence joins TRBV5-8 and TRBJ1-1; D unclear. The germline V gene encodes CDR1 SGHTS and CDR2 YDEGEE. The V end was cut by 3 bases, the J end by 11 bases, with 11 bases between. The CDR3 totals 11 residues. The CDR3 DNA sequence: TGTGCCAGCAGCTCCCATACTACTGCTTTCTTT. This gives the protein CASSSHTTAFF.

In this sample, this clone turned up a few times. The CDR3, as DNA: TGCAGCGTTAGGAGGGATCAGAATGAAGCTTTCTTT. Its translation: CSVRRDQNEAFF. The chain couples TRBV29-1 to TRBJ1-1; no definite D call. Trimming took 5 bases from V and 7 from J, leaving 14 bases between them. The germline V gene encodes CDR1 SQVTM and CDR2 ANQGSEA. The CDR3 extends over 12 amino acids.

This chain connects TRBV10-2 to TRBJ2-7; D perhaps matches TRBD1 (5 bases). The CDR3 length is 16 residues. The V and J ends lost 6 bases and 4 bases respectively, with 22 bases between them. Germline values: CDR1 WSHSY, CDR2 SAAADI. The DNA for the CDR3 is TGCGCCAGCAGCGAGACAGTGGGCTGGATGGATTACGAGCAGTACTTC. It translates to CASSETVGWMDYEQYF.

The chain recombines TRBV20-1 with TRBJ1-1; D is ambiguous. V was pared by 6 bases and J by 3 bases, with 8 bases between. The length of the CDR3 is 11 residues. Germline CDR1 DFQATT, CDR2 SNEGSKA (reference sequence). The CDR3 DNA reads as TGCAGTGCCCTGTATTACACTGAAGCTTTCTTT. Translating gives CSALYYTEAFF.

The V and J genes are TRBV9 and TRBJ2-3; D not certain. This CDR3 contains 14 residues. Germline CDR1 is SGDLS and CDR2 is YYNGEE. The V gene lost 0 bases and the J gene lost 2 bases, with 7 bases spanning the gap. CDR3 sequence reads: CASSVGDFTDTQYF. In DNA, the CDR3 is TGTGCCAGCAGCGTAGGAGACTTCACAGATACGCAGTATTTT.

A few counts support this clone. The genes are TRBV9 and TRBJ1-5; D is unresolved. The germline V and J ends were trimmed by 3 bases and 3 bases, with 13 bases remaining between them. This CDR3 comprises 15 residues. Germline V gene data show CDR1 as SGDLS and CDR2 as YYNGEE. The CDR3 DNA is TGTGCCAGCAGCGAATCTGGCGGATTCAATCAGCCCCAGCATTTT. Residues: CASSESGGFNQPQHF.

This clone was counted between two and nine times. This rearrangement joins TRBV29-1 to TRBJ1-2; D remains unclear. The CDR3 runs to 12 residues. In germline, CDR1 is SQVTM, CDR2 ANQGSEA. Trimming took off 3 bases at V and 1 base at J, with 6 bases between the two ends. CDR3 loop: CSVEMHNYGYTF. As DNA, the CDR3 is TGCAGCGTTGAGATGCATAACTATGGCTACACCTTC.

V gene TRBV19 combines with J gene TRBJ1-2; D is unclear. V was pared by 3 bases and J by 1 base, with 12 bases between. Germline CDR1 is LNHDA and CDR2 is SQIVND (reference sequence). The CDR3 length is 15 residues. The CDR3 region has the DNA TGTGCCAGTAGTATTGTGGTACGGGATAACTATGGCTACACCTTC. Translation gives CASSIVVRDNYGYTF.

The chain joins TRBV11-2 to TRBJ1-4; D is unresolved. The ends were cut back, 2 bases at V and 3 bases at J, with 4 bases in the middle. Germline CDR1 is SGHAT and CDR2 is FQNNGV. This CDR3 has 13 residues. CDR3 DNA: TGTGCCAGCAGCTTAATGGCTAATGAAAAACTGTTTTTT. Translated, it gives CASSLMANEKLFF.

A few counts support this clone. The chain has TRBV7-8 and TRBJ2-7, with a possible D match to TRBD1 (8 bases). The CDR3 has 14 amino acids. V was shortened by 5 bases and J by 4 bases, with 15 bases between the two germline ends. CDR1 is SGHVS and CDR2 is FQNEAQ in the germline V gene. The CDR3 spells CASSLPQGGYEQYF. The CDR3 region has the DNA TGTGCCAGCAGCCTGCCACAGGGGGGGTACGAGCAGTACTTC.

V is TRBV4-3 and J is TRBJ2-1; unclear D gene. Germline V gene lookup returns CDR1 LGHNA and CDR2 YSLEER. V shed 2 bases and J shed 7 bases, with 12 bases lying between them. The CDR3 has 14 residues. CDR3 bases: TGCGCCAGCAGCCAAAAAGACGCGTATAATGAGCAGTTCTTC. Translated, it gives CASSQKDAYNEQFF.

The rearrangement joins TRBV6-5 to TRBJ1-1, with TRBD1 as a possible D gene (5 bases). CDR1 MNHEY and CDR2 SVGAGI come from the germline V gene. This CDR3 has 14 amino acids. Deletions cut 4 bases from V and 4 bases from J, with 13 bases between. CDR3 loop: CASSSTPRGTEAFF. The CDR3 nucleotides are TGTGCCAGCAGTTCGACACCAAGGGGCACTGAAGCTTTCTTT.